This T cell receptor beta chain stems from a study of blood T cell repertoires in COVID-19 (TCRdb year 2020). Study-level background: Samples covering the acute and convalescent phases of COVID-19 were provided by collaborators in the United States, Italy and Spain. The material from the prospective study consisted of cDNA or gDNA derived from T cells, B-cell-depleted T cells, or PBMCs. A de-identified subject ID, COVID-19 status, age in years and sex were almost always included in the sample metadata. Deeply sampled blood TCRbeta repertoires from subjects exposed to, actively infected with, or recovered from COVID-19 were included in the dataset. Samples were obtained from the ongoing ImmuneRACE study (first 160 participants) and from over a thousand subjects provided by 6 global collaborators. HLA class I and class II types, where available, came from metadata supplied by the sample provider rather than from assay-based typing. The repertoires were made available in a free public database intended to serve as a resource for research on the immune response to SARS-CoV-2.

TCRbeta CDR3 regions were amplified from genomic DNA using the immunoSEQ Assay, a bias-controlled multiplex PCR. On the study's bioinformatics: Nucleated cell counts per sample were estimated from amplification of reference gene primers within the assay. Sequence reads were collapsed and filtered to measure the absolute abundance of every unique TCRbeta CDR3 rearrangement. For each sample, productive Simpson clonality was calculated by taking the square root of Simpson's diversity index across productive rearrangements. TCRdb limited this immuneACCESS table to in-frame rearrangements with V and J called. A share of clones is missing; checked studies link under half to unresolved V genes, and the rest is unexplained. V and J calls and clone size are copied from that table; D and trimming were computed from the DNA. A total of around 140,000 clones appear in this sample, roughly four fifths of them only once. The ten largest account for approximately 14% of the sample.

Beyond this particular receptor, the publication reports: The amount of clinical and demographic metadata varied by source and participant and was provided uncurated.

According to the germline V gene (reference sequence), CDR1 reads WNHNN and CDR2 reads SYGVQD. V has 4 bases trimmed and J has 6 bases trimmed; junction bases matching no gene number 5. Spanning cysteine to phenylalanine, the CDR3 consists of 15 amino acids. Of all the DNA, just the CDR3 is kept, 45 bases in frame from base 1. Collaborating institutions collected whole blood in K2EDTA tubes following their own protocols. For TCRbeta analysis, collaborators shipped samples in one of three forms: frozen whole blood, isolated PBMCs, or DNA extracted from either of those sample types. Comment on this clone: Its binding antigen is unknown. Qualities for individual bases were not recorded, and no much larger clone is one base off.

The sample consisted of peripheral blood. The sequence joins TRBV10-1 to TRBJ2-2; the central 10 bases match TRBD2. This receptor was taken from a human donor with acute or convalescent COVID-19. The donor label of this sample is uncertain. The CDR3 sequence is CASSGIAGGPGELFF. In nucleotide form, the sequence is TGCGCCAGCAGTGGTATAGCGGGGGGCCCCGGGGAGCTGTTTTTT.